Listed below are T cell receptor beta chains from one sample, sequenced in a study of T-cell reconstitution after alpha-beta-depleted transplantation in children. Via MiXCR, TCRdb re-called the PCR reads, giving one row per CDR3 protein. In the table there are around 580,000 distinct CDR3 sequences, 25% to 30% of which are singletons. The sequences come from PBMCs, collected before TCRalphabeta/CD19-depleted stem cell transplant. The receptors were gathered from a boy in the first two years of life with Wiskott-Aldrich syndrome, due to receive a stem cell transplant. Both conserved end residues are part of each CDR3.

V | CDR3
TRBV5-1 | CASSPESGRTDTQYF
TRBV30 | CAWSSRLYLMGTEAFF
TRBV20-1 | CSARWTSGPSYEQYF
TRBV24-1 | CATSDPLTDTQYF
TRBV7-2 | CASSLDGTWLGYTF
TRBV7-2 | CASSPVGARSYEQYF
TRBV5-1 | CASSLGGRAADQETQYF
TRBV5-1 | CASSFSGRSNEQFF
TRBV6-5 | CASRYDLLAGDEQYF
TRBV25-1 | CASRSVWEQYF
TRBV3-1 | CASSQSPKANTEAFF
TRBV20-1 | CSASTSGGYTDTQYF
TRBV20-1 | CSAVTSGGNEQFF
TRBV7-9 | CASSWRQGYEQYF
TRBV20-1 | CSAKLVSGRETQYF
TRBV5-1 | CASTDGTSGYTDTQYF
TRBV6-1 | CASSGLRVAGELFF
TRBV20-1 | CSARETSGIYNEQFF
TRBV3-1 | CASSQDSGGDTQYF
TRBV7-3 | CASSFAGNSYEQYF
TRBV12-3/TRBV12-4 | CASSQRHEQYF
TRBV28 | CASSVNRGLAKNIQYF
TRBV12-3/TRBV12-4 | CASSTETSGFSYEQYF
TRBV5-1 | CASSLRQPSTDTQYF
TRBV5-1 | CASSYGTSGTYEQYF
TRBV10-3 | CAISESAWGEGQETQYF
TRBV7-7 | CASSRRGLAEYNEQFF
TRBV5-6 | CASIPEGPVGPNTGELFF
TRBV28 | CASSWIKITFYEQYF
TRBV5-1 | CASREQGAIVYEQYF
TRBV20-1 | CSAPDPQSPVLETQYF
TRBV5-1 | CASSSASGPQETQYF
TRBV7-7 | CASSPVGAPFDEQFF
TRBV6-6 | CASSTFTSGKMYF
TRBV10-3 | CAITRTLGDTDTQYF
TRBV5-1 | CASSLRQGAQDTQYF
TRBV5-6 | CASSLAMRFRYNEQFF
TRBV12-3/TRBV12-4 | CASSPSGTSQETQYF
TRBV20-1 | CSARDRERGRETQYF
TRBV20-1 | CSARGRASGKNEQFF
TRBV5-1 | CASSSDRFYGELFF
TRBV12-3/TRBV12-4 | CASSRMAGGYEQYF
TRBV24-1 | CATSDYSGELFF
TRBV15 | CATSGSYRSGGKGDEQFF
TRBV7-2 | CASEPWTSGYNEQFF
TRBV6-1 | CASSSGGQGAGQPQHF
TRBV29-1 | CSVPDSGYGYTF
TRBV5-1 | CASTRGIQETQYF
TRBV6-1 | CASSELMAGQPQHF
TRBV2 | CASSQDGPRSGNTIYF
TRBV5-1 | CASSRQDLANEQFF
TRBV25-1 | CASSEAQGLTEAFF
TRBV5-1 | CASRREGTYEQYF